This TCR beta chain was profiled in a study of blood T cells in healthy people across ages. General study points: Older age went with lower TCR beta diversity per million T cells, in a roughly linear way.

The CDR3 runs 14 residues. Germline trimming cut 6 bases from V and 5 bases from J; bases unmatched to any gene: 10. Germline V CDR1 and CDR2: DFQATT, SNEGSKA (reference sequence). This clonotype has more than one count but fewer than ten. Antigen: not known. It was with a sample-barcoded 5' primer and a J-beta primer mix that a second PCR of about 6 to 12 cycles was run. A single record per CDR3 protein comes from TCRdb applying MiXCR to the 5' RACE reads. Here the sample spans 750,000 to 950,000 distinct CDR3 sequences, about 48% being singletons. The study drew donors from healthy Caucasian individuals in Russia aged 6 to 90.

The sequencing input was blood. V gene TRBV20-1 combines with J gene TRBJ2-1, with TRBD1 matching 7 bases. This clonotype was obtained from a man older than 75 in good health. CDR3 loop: CSATEGAVHNEQFF. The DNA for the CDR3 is TGCAGTGCAACCGAGGGGGCGGTACACAATGAGCAGTTCTTC.